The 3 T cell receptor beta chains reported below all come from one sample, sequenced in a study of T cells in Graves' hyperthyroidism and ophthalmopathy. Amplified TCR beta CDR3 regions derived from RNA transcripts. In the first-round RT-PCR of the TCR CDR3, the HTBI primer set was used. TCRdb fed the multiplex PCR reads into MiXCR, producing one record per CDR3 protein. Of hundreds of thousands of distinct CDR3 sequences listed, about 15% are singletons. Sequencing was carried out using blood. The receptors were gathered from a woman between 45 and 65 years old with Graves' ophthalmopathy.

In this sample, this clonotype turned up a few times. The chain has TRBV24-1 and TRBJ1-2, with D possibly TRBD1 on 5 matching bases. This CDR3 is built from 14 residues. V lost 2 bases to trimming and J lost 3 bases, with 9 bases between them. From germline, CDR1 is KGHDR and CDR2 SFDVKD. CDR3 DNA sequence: TGTGCCACCAGTGATTCGAGGGGCGACTATGGCTACACCTTC. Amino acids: CATSDSRGDYGYTF.

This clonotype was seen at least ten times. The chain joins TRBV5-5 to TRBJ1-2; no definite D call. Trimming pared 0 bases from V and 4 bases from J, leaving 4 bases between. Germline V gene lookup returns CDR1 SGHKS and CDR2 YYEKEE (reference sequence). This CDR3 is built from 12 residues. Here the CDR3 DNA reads TGTGCCAGCAGCTTGGACACCTATGGCTACACCTTC. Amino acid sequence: CASSLDTYGYTF.

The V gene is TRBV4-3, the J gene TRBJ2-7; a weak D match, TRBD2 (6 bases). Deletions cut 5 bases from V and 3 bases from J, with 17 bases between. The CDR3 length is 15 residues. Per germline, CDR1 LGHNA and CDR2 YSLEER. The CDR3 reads CASSLGGEDFYEQYF. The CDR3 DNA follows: TGCGCCAGCAGCTTGGGGGGTGAAGATTTCTACGAGCAGTACTTC.